This T cell receptor (beta chain) was obtained from a study of cytomegalovirus exposure and HLA in healthy donors. The study, taken as a whole, reports: Most observed TCR sequences were rare, whereas some public TCRs were detected in many donors. In vitro, a few CMV-associated chains proved specific for CMV antigens.

CDR1 is SGHDN, CDR2 FVKESK, per germline. The CDR3 is 12 residues long. Between the trimmed V and J ends, which lost 4 bases and 9 bases, there was a span of 13 bases. PCR was performed using 60 Vbeta and 13 Jbeta primers. The assay was immunoSEQ multiplex PCR, and TCRdb's table has in-frame clones only and misses some. The table records 130,000 to 150,000 clones, 75% to 85% of them present only once. This clone was seen only a few times. Its cognate antigen is unknown. Sequenced input: PBMCs. This receptor was identified in a man aged 40-49 years in good health and CMV-seronegative. V usage is TRBV14 and J usage is TRBJ2-7, with D unresolved. As DNA, the CDR3 is TGTGCCAGCAGCCCGTTATCTACGATGCAGTACTTC. Protein: CASSPLSTMQYF.